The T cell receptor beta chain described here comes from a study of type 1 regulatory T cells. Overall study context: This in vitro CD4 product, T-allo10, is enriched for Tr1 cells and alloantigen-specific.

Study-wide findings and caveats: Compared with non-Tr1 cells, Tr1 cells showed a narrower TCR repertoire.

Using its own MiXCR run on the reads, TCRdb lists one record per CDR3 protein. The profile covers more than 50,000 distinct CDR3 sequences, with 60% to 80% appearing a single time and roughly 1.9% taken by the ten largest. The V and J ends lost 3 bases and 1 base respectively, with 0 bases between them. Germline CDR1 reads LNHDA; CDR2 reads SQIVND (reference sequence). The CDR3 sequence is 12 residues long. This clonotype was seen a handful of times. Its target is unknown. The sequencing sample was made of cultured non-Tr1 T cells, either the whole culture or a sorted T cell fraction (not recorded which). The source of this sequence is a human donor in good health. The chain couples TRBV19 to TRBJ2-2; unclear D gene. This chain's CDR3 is CASSMNTGELFF. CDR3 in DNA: TGTGCCAGTAGTATGAACACCGGGGAGCTGTTTTTT.